The source of this T cell receptor beta chain is a study of cytomegalovirus exposure and HLA in healthy donors. Amplification used 60 Vbeta primers and 13 Jbeta primers. Repertoires were generated with immunoSEQ multiplex PCR, while TCRdb's copy carries only in-frame clones and drops some. The sample consists of roughly 120,000 clones, 55% to 65% of them appearing once. The sample consisted of PBMCs. This TCR was sampled from a woman between 40 and 55 years old in good health and CMV-seropositive.

The CDR3 sequence is CASSELAGGPETQYF. The DNA of the CDR3 is TGTGCCAGCAGTGAACTAGCGGGAGGGCCAGAGACCCAGTACTTC. The V and J genes are TRBV6-1 and TRBJ2-5; 12 bases match TRBD2. CDR1 and CDR2 from the germline V gene are MNHNS and SASEGT. J gave up 4 bases and V 2 bases, and 2 bases lay outside the gene matches. The CDR3 is 15 residues long.